This entry lists 14 T cell receptor delta chains sequenced from one sample in a study of gamma-delta chains in newborns, infants, children. TCRdb redid the clone calls on the reads with CATT. The sample lists 3,300 or so delta-chain clones, around 0.65% occurring once. Sequencing used blood. The source of these receptors is a child who was a newborn, infant or young child, either healthy, febrile or measles-vaccinated (not recorded which).

Concerning this clone: The protein TCRdb lists belongs to a much larger clone and differs from this DNA's translation at residue 15, which points to a read error; the protein shown is made from the DNA. This rearrangement joins TRDV2 to TRDJ1; no firm D call. Germline CDR1 reads GEAIGNYY; CDR2 reads EKD. CDR3 length: 18 amino acids. CDR3 sequence: CACDTVLTPAGTTDRLIF. The CDR3 coding sequence is TGTGCCTGTGACACCGTTCTGACACCGGCTGGAACGACCGATAGACTCATCTTT.

As regards this clone: The protein given by TCRdb reflects a much larger clone and differs at residue 14 from this DNA's translation, likely from a read error; the protein shown is the DNA's translation. V is TRDV2 and J is TRDJ3; 11 positions match TRDD3. Germline-derived CDR1 and CDR2 are GEAIGNYY and EKD. The CDR3 covers 19 residues. CDR3 sequence reads: CACDKYWGISSWDARQMFF. The CDR3 DNA sequence: TGTGCCTGTGACAAGTACTGGGGGATAAGCTCCTGGGACGCCCGACAGATGTTTTTC.

Comment on this clone: TCRdb's entry gives the protein of a much larger clone, which mismatches this DNA's translation at residue 6, likely from a read error; the protein reported here is translated from the DNA. The chain has TRDV2 and TRDJ3; 9 bases agree with TRDD3. The V gene end was trimmed by 0 bases and the J gene end by 0 bases; junction bases not matched to a gene: 5. CDR1 GEAIGNYY and CDR2 EKD come from the germline V gene. The CDR3 is 19 amino acids. The CDR3 DNA sequence: TGTGCCTGTGACACCTCGGGGATACGTAGCTCCTGGGACACCCGACAGATGTTTTTC. It specifies CACDTSGIRSSWDTRQMFF.

In this sample, this clone turned up a few times. TCRdb has a much larger clone's protein, which differs at residue 14 from the translation of this DNA, likely because of a read error; what is shown is the protein translated from the DNA. The genes are TRDV2 and TRDJ3; 8 positions match TRDD3. This CDR3 has 16 residues. Germline V CDR1 and CDR2: GEAIGNYY, EKD. In DNA, the CDR3 is TGTGCCTGTGACACCTGGGGGATTCGGGACACCCGACAGGTGTTTTTC. This gives the protein CACDTWGIRDTRQVFF.

On this clone itself: The protein held in TCRdb is that of a much larger clone and does not match this DNA's translation at residue 10, likely because of a read error; the protein shown is translated from the DNA. V gene TRDV2 combines with J gene TRDJ3, with 8 bases that match TRDD3. Germline V gives CDR1 GEAIGNYY, CDR2 EKD. V lost 0 bases, J lost 9 bases, and 6 bases stayed unmatched. The CDR3 has 16 amino acids. CDR3 coding DNA: TGTGCCTGTGACACCTGGGGGATTCGGGGCACCCGACAGATGTTTTTC. It translates to CACDTWGIRGTRQMFF.

A few counts support this clone. The amino acid sequence in TCRdb belongs to a much larger clone and departs from this DNA's translation at residue 9, likely a sequencing read error; the sequence shown is translated from the DNA. The CDR3: CACDTWGMAAQLFF. For the CDR3, the DNA is TGTGCCTGTGACACCTGGGGGATGGCAGCACAACTCTTCTTT. The rearrangement uses TRDV2 and TRDJ2; 8 positions match TRDD3. This CDR3 is 14 amino acids long. V dropped 0 bases and J dropped 6; count of bases not matched to a gene: 2. Germline V gene data show CDR1 as GEAIGNYY and CDR2 as EKD.

This clone has a handful of counts. Being one base from a much bigger clone, this may be a read error. In the same sample, other DNA sequences code for this CDR3. This chain connects TRDV2 to TRDJ3; TRDD3 aligns across 7 bases. The germline gives CDR1 GEAIGNYY, CDR2 EKD. The CDR3 is made up of 17 amino acids. CDR3 sequence reads: CACDTWGDSWDTRQMFF. Here the CDR3 DNA reads TGTGCCTGCGACACCTGGGGGGACTCCTGGGACACCCGACAGATGTTTTTC.

Remarks on this clone: TCRdb's entry gives the protein of a much larger clone, which mismatches this DNA's translation at residue 11, likely from a read error; the protein reported here is translated from the DNA. V gene TRDV2 combines with J gene TRDJ1, with D uncertain. The CDR3 loop spans 13 amino acids. Per the germline V gene, CDR1 is GEAIGNYY and CDR2 is EKD. For the CDR3, the DNA is TGTGCCTGTGACACCTGGGACACCGATAAATTCATCTTT. It yields the protein CACDTWDTDKFIF.

This clone was seen only a few times. The amino acid sequence in TCRdb belongs to a much larger clone and departs from this DNA's translation at residue 11, likely a sequencing read error; the sequence shown is translated from the DNA. This chain joins TRDV2 and TRDJ3; TRDD3 aligns across 11 bases. J gave up 0 bases and V 0 bases, and 6 bases lay outside the gene matches. Germline V CDR1 and CDR2: GEAIGNYY, EKD. The CDR3 is made up of 20 amino acids. CDR3 in amino acids: CACDTGWGIHLSWDTRQMFF. CDR3 coding DNA: TGTGCCTGTGACACCGGCTGGGGGATACACCTCTCCTGGGACACCCGACAGATGTTTTTC.

Of note for this clone: It is likely a read error: a sequence one base away is far more abundant. In the same sample, other DNA sequences code for this CDR3. V and J are TRDV2 and TRDJ2; TRDD3 agrees at 11 bases. This CDR3 spans 17 amino acids. V was clipped by 3 bases and J by 4 bases; unmatched bases: 9. Germline lookup yields CDR1 GEAIGNYY and CDR2 EKD. CDR3: CACDRLGDIEKTAQLFF. The CDR3 coding sequence is TGTGCCTGTGACCGACTGGGGGATATAGAAAAGACAGCACAACTCTTCTTT.

Regarding this clone: TCRdb's protein, taken from a much larger clone, differs from this DNA's translation at residue 10, likely owing to a read error; the protein displayed comes from the DNA. CDR3 residues: CACDTWGLGTSSWDTRQMFF. Here the CDR3 DNA reads TGTGCCTGTGACACCTGGGGTCTTGGCACAAGCTCCTGGGACACCCGACAGATGTTTTTC. The chain links TRDV2 to TRDJ3; D might be TRDD3 (5 bases). V lost 0 bases and J 0 bases, leaving 17 bases between the germline ends. This CDR3 contains 20 residues. Germline CDR1 is GEAIGNYY and CDR2 is EKD.

This clone is large (0.1 to 1%) in the sample. Other nucleotide sequences from this sample produce the same CDR3. The J gene is TRDJ3, the V gene TRDV2, with TRDD3 matching 9 bases. Germline CDR1 reads GEAIGNYY; CDR2 reads EKD. There are 17 residues in the CDR3. V lost 1 base and J lost 0; bases outside the gene matches: 0. The CDR3 DNA follows: TGTGCCTGTGACACTGGGGGATACTCCTGGGACACCCGACAGATGTTTTTC. Translation: CACDTGGYSWDTRQMFF.

This clone was picked up a small number of times. The mismatch at residue 5 between this DNA's translation and the TCRdb protein of a much larger clone likely reflects a read error; the protein shown is translated from the DNA. V is TRDV2 and J is TRDJ1; 10 bases align to TRDD3. The CDR3 consists of 14 residues. Germline-derived CDR1 and CDR2 are GEAIGNYY and EKD. Written as DNA, the CDR3 is TGTGCCTGTGACGCCGTCGGGGGATACGATAGACTCATCTTT. Translation: CACDAVGGYDRLIF.

In its sample, this clone was seen a few times. A far larger clone is one base from this, pointing to a likely read error. Other DNA variants within this sample encode the same CDR3. This sequence joins TRDV2 and TRDJ1; 11 bases line up with TRDD3. The germline V gene encodes CDR1 GEAIGNYY and CDR2 EKD. CDR3 length: 17 amino acids. The DNA for the CDR3 is TGTGCCTGCGACACCGTTGGGGGATACGGGTACACCGATAAACTCATCTTT. Protein product: CACDTVGGYGYTDKLIF.